Following are 9 T cell receptor beta chains from one sample sequenced in a study of cytomegalovirus exposure and HLA in healthy donors. The PCR employed 60 Vbeta primers together with 13 Jbeta primers. The method was immunoSEQ multiplex PCR; TCRdb's version includes in-frame clones alone and lacks a portion of them. Of more than 75,000 clones listed, 84% are singletons. Sequencing was carried out using PBMCs. The receptors were gathered from a woman younger than 35 in good health and CMV-seropositive.

The chain employs TRBV30 and TRBJ2-5; TRBD2 agrees at 7 bases. CDR3 length: 14 residues. Germline V gives CDR1 GTSNPN, CDR2 SVGIG (reference sequence). The ends lost 4 bases at V and 1 base at J; junction bases unmatched: 6. CDR3 amino acids: CAWTSGYIQETQYF. The CDR3, as DNA: TGTGCCTGGACTAGCGGATATATCCAAGAGACCCAGTACTTC.

The chain uses TRBV2 and TRBJ2-7; no clear D. V gave up 5 bases and J gave up 3 bases, with 8 bases separating them. The CDR3 totals 12 residues. The germline V gene encodes CDR1 SNHLY and CDR2 FYNNEI. Here the CDR3 DNA reads TGTGCCAGCAGTTGGTCGGGCTACGAGCAGTACTTC. Translating gives CASSWSGYEQYF.

Concerning this clone: The same CDR3 is also encoded by other DNA sequences in this sample. V usage is TRBV6-1 and J usage is TRBJ2-6, with D unclear. Trimming took 3 bases from V and 4 from J, leaving 7 bases between them. The germline V gene has CDR1 MNHNS and CDR2 SASEGT. The CDR3 loop spans 14 amino acids. CDR3 sequence: CASSESSGANVLTF. CDR3 sequence (DNA): TGTGCCAGCAGTGAGAGTTCCGGGGCCAACGTCCTGACTTTC.

In DNA form, the CDR3 reads TGTGCCAGCAGCTTCGGGGTTACCAATGAGCAGTTCTTC. Protein product: CASSFGVTNEQFF. The J gene is TRBJ2-1, the V gene TRBV5-6; D possibly corresponds to TRBD2 (5 bases). Looked up from germline, CDR1 is SGHDT and CDR2 is YYEEEE. The CDR3 sequence is 13 residues long. V lost 2 bases and J lost 6, with 9 bases in between.

The chain is built from TRBV5-4 and TRBJ1-2; 8 bases are a match to TRBD1. The germline V gene encodes CDR1 SGHNT and CDR2 YYREEE (reference sequence). The CDR3 loop spans 14 amino acids. The V segment lost 0 bases and the J segment 8 bases; nucleotides outside the gene matches: 6. The CDR3 protein is CASSLAGGPEGYTF. As DNA, the CDR3 is TGTGCCAGCAGCTTGGCAGGGGGCCCGGAAGGCTACACCTTC.

The J gene is TRBJ1-1, the V gene TRBV18; no clear D gene. Germline CDR1 KGHSH, CDR2 LQKENI. This CDR3 region has 13 residues. The germline V and J ends were trimmed by 7 bases and 6 bases, with 15 bases remaining between them. The CDR3 reads CASFASAVAEAFF. The CDR3 region has the DNA TGTGCCAGCTTTGCCTCGGCGGTAGCTGAAGCTTTCTTT.

This rearrangement joins TRBV2 to TRBJ2-3, with 7 bases matching TRBD1. J lost 2 bases, V lost 5 bases, and 4 bases had no gene match. The germline V gene encodes CDR1 SNHLY and CDR2 FYNNEI. CDR3 size: 14 residues. The CDR3 bases are TGTGCCAGCAGTAGACAGGGCAACACAGATACGCAGTATTTT. Translation: CASSRQGNTDTQYF.

This CDR3 is CASRPQGAIQPQHF. CDR3 coding DNA: TGTGCCAGTAGACCGCAGGGGGCTATTCAGCCCCAGCATTTT. The rearrangement uses TRBV19 and TRBJ1-5, with 8 bases lining up with TRBD1. V lost 6 bases, J lost 6 bases, and 7 bases stayed unmatched. This CDR3 contains 14 residues. Germline CDR1 reads LNHDA; CDR2 reads SQIVND (reference sequence).

The CDR3 region is CASTRQNSETDTQYF. CDR3 DNA sequence: TGCGCCAGCACCCGACAGAACTCCGAGACAGATACGCAGTATTTT. This chain connects TRBV5-1 to TRBJ2-3, with D perhaps matching TRBD1 (5 bases). The CDR3 covers 15 residues. From germline, CDR1 is SGHRS and CDR2 YFSETQ. Deletions cut 6 bases from V and 3 bases from J, with 17 bases between.